What follows are 23 T cell receptor beta chains derived from one specimen sequenced in a study of response to subunit inactivated influenza vaccine. TCRdb called the RT-PCR reads again in MiXCR, with one record for every CDR3 protein. The sample holds 800,000 or so distinct CDR3 sequences; 21% are singletons and the top ten take about 9.4%. The specimen comprised PBMCs from blood, sampled more than 4 days after vaccination. The receptors here all came from a man aged 50 to 60 who received an inactivated influenza vaccine.

This clonotype was detected many times. The CDR3 spells CASSVPGPGPGGQYF. The CDR3 DNA follows: TGTGCCAGCAGCGTACCGGGACCTGGACCCGGTGGCCAGTACTTC. V and J are TRBV5-6 and TRBJ2-5; D tentatively fits TRBD1 or TRBD2 (5 bases each). CDR3 length equals 15 residues. V lost 4 bases to trimming and J lost 10 bases, with 23 bases between them. Germline values: CDR1 SGHDT, CDR2 YYEEEE.

V usage is TRBV19 and J usage is TRBJ1-6; unclear D gene. Deletions cut 9 bases from V and 6 bases from J, with 12 bases between. From germline, CDR1 is LNHDA and CDR2 SQIVND (reference sequence). The CDR3 length is 13 residues. In nucleotides, the CDR3 is TGTGCCAGCCAGACGGCTCCTAATTCACCCCTCCACTTT. Residues: CASQTAPNSPLHF.

This clonotype was recorded once. This chain connects TRBV6-5 to TRBJ2-5; D is perhaps TRBD1 (5 bases). The CDR3 is 15 residues long. With 0 bases removed from V and 4 bases from J, the gap between germline ends came to 12 bases. The germline V gene has CDR1 MNHEY and CDR2 SVGAGI. The CDR3 sequence: CASSYSSQGGETQYF. In DNA form, the CDR3 reads TGTGCCAGCAGTTACTCGTCCCAGGGTGGAGAGACCCAGTACTTC.

This clonotype has only a few counts. The V call is TRBV20-1, the J call TRBJ2-5; 8 nucleotides align to TRBD2. The germline CDR1 and CDR2 sequences are DFQATT and SNEGSKA (reference sequence). The CDR3 runs 15 residues. The V gene end was trimmed by 6 bases and the J gene end by 0 bases; junction bases not matched to a gene: 9. CDR3 sequence (DNA): TGCAGTGCCCTGGGTGAAGCGGGAGACCAAGAGACCCAGTACTTC. Encoded protein: CSALGEAGDQETQYF.

The CDR3 sequence is CSVDKQETQYF. The CDR3 bases are TGCAGCGTTGACAAGCAAGAGACCCAGTACTTC. The chain employs TRBV29-1 and TRBJ2-5; D not resolved. There are 11 residues in the CDR3. V gave up 3 bases and J gave up 2 bases, with 4 bases separating them. The V gene's germline CDR1 is SQVTM and CDR2 ANQGSEA.

This clonotype was counted between two and nine times. The chain has TRBV6-1 and TRBJ1-1; the match to TRBD1 covers 7 bases. V lost 6 bases to trimming and J lost 0 bases; unmatched junction nucleotides: 4. Germline V CDR1 and CDR2: MNHNS, SASEGT. This CDR3 contains 14 residues. CDR3 DNA: TGTGCCAGCAGGACAGGGAACATGAACACTGAAGCTTTCTTT. It specifies CASRTGNMNTEAFF.

This clonotype was detected a few times. This CDR3 is CASRPSPGQGKYNEQFF. DNA of the CDR3: TGCGCCAGCAGACCTTCACCGGGACAGGGAAAATACAATGAGCAGTTCTTC. The rearrangement uses TRBV5-1 and TRBJ2-1; 9 bases match TRBD1. V shed 5 bases and J 4 bases; nucleotides not matched to a gene: 13. CDR3 size: 17 residues. In germline, CDR1 is SGHRS, CDR2 YFSETQ.

Here the CDR3 DNA reads TGTGCCACCAGCAGAGAACACAGGGATAATGGCTACACCTTC. Its protein product is CATSREHRDNGYTF. The chain recombines TRBV15 with TRBJ1-2, with D perhaps matching TRBD1 (6 bases). This CDR3 has 14 amino acids. Trimming pared 0 bases from V and 6 bases from J, leaving 11 bases between. CDR1 and CDR2 (germline): LNHNV, YYDKDF (reference sequence). Together with reference TRBV15 and TRBJ1-2, the CDR3 gives the full variable domain: DAMVIQNPRYQVTQFGKPVTLSCSQTLNHNVMYWYQQKSSQAPKLLFHYYDKDFNNEADTPDNFQSRRPNTSFCFLDIRSPGLGDTAMYLCATSREHRDNGYTFGSGTRLTVV.

This clonotype came up a few times. The V gene is TRBV5-1, the J gene TRBJ1-6; D gene unclear. V lost 2 bases to trimming and J lost 6 bases, with 9 bases between them. This CDR3 comprises 14 residues. CDR1 SGHRS and CDR2 YFSETQ come from the germline V gene. The CDR3 protein is CASSFEGSNSPLHF. For the CDR3, the DNA is TGCGCCAGCAGCTTCGAGGGTTCTAATTCACCCCTCCACTTT.

The sample holds a few counts of this clonotype. The genes are TRBV28 and TRBJ2-5; D remains ambiguous. CDR3 size: 14 residues. The V and J ends lost 5 bases and 1 base respectively, with 11 bases between them. The germline V gene has CDR1 MDHEN and CDR2 SYDVKM. CDR3 sequence: CASSPRTTQETQYF. The CDR3 DNA sequence: TGTGCCAGCAGTCCCCGGACGACCCAAGAGACCCAGTACTTC.

The chain couples TRBV24-1 to TRBJ2-1; tentatively, D is TRBD1 (6 bases). V lost 4 bases and J 0 bases, leaving 18 bases between the germline ends. CDR1 and CDR2 from the germline V gene are KGHDR and SFDVKD. This CDR3 has 18 amino acids. The CDR3 DNA reads as TGTGCCACCAGTGAGACCGAGATCAGGGGACCCTCCTACAATGAGCAGTTCTTC. Its protein is CATSETEIRGPSYNEQFF.

This clonotype was found many times. The chain is built from TRBV12-3 or TRBV12-4 and TRBJ1-2, with D tentatively TRBD1 (5 bases). CDR3 size: 14 residues. V dropped 3 bases and J dropped 0 bases, with 8 bases sitting between them. The CDR3 DNA is TGTGCCAGCAGTTTTGGGACGGCTAACTATGGCTACACCTTC. Protein product: CASSFGTANYGYTF.

This sequence joins TRBV4-3 and TRBJ2-7, with TRBD2 matching over 7 bases. The CDR3 length is 15 residues. The V segment lost 3 bases and the J segment 4 bases; nucleotides outside the gene matches: 9. Germline-derived CDR1 and CDR2 are LGHNA and YSLEER. In DNA, the CDR3 is TGCGCCAGCAGCCAGGGCGCAGCGGGAAGTTACGAGCAGTACTTC. It codes for CASSQGAAGSYEQYF.

This clonotype was recorded once. V and J are TRBV20-1 and TRBJ2-5; TRBD2 aligns across 13 bases. CDR1 and CDR2 (germline): DFQATT, SNEGSKA (reference sequence). CDR3 length: 15 amino acids. Unmatched junction bases numbered 3, after V lost 3 bases and J lost 2 bases. The CDR3 loop is CSASGTSGEQETQYF. Here the CDR3 DNA reads TGCAGTGCTAGTGGGACTAGCGGGGAGCAAGAGACCCAGTACTTC.

CDR3 protein: CASSLITDYEQYF. The CDR3 nucleotides are TGCGCCAGCAGTCTAATAACTGACTACGAGCAGTACTTC. The J gene is TRBJ2-7, the V gene TRBV5-1; D is unresolved. CDR1 SGHRS and CDR2 YFSETQ come from the germline V gene. This CDR3 contains 13 residues. The V gene lost 5 bases and the J gene lost 3 bases, with 12 bases spanning the gap.

This clonotype was recorded a few times. J is TRBJ2-7 and V is TRBV9; D perhaps matches TRBD1 (5 bases). CDR1 SGDLS and CDR2 YYNGEE come from the germline V gene. This CDR3 is built from 14 residues. Trimming cost V 0 bases and J 4 bases, with 11 bases left between them. CDR3 DNA sequence: TGTGCCAGCAGCGTAGGTACAGGACGATACGAGCAGTACTTC. It codes for CASSVGTGRYEQYF.

This chain uses TRBV5-1 with TRBJ2-2; TRBD1 might be the D (5 bases). Germline V gene data show CDR1 as SGHRS and CDR2 as YFSETQ. The CDR3 covers 13 residues. V lost 6 bases and J lost 6, with 12 bases in between. CDR3 loop: CASTRQGAGELFF. The CDR3 DNA reads TGCGCCAGCACTCGTCAGGGCGCCGGGGAGCTGTTTTTT.

This clonotype showed up just a few times. V usage is TRBV7-2 and J usage is TRBJ2-7, with D possibly matching TRBD2 (6 bases). The CDR3 totals 15 residues. The ends were cut back, 5 bases at V and 6 bases at J, with 20 bases in the middle. CDR1 SGHTA and CDR2 FQGNSA come from the germline V gene. CDR3 sequence: CASSEFPAAGFEQYF. As DNA, the CDR3 is TGTGCCAGCAGCGAATTTCCCGCGGCGGGGTTCGAGCAGTACTTC.

CDR3 in amino acids: CASSLRGGRETQYF. The CDR3 nucleotides are TGTGCCAGCAGCCTGCGGGGGGGGCGGGAGACCCAGTACTTC. This chain links TRBV12-3 or TRBV12-4 with TRBJ2-5; 9 nucleotides align to TRBD2. The CDR3 sequence is 14 residues long. V lost 6 bases to trimming and J lost 5 bases; unmatched junction nucleotides: 7.

Concerning this clonotype itself: Given a much more abundant clone one base away, this may be a read error. The J gene is TRBJ1-5, the V gene TRBV12-3 or TRBV12-4, with D unresolved. The CDR3 is 14 amino acids. As DNA, the CDR3 is TGTGCCAGCAGTTTAGAATATAGCAATCAGCCCCCGCATTTT. Protein sequence: CASSLEYSNQPPHF.

This clonotype was observed a few times. The rearrangement links TRBV5-1 to TRBJ1-4; TRBD1 agrees at 7 bases. CDR1 and CDR2 from the germline V gene are SGHRS and YFSETQ. The CDR3 covers 16 residues. Trimming at V came to 0 bases and at J to 0 bases, leaving 2 bases not matched to a gene. CDR3 region: CASSLGDRATNEKLFF. The CDR3 DNA reads TGCGCCAGCAGCTTGGGGGACAGAGCAACTAATGAAAAACTGTTTTTT.

This clonotype has more than one count but fewer than ten. The gene calls are TRBV4-1 and TRBJ1-4; no firm D call. The CDR3 spans 14 residues. With 0 bases removed from V and 7 bases from J, the gap between germline ends came to 9 bases. The germline V gene encodes CDR1 MGHRA and CDR2 YSYEKL. The CDR3 loop reads CASSQEGGLEKLFF. CDR3 coding DNA: TGCGCCAGCAGCCAAGAAGGCGGACTTGAAAAACTGTTTTTT.

In regard to this clonotype: One base away lies a much larger clone, so this may be a sequencing read error. Without the conserved terminal phenylalanine or tryptophan, this CDR3 likely stems from a read error. The chain combines TRBV24-1 with TRBJ1-2, with D unresolved. Trimming pared 9 bases from V and 6 bases from J, leaving 13 bases between. In germline, CDR1 is KGHDR, CDR2 SFDVKD. This CDR3 has 12 amino acids. The CDR3 is CATYSISDGYTL. For the CDR3, the DNA is TGTGCCACCTACAGCATTTCCGATGGCTACACCCTC.